A single sample gave rise to the 16 T cell receptor beta chains below, sequenced in a study of blood T cell repertoires in COVID-19. Produced via immunoSEQ multiplex PCR; TCRdb's table is partial and in-frame only. The sample contains about 200,000 clones, roughly 86% of which appear only once. Sequencing was done on a sample of PBMCs or T cells enriched from blood (not recorded which). All receptors derive from a man aged 35 to 55 with acute COVID-19.

This chain connects TRBV2 to TRBJ2-7; perhaps TRBD2 as D (5 bases). The ends were cut back, 2 bases at V and 3 bases at J, with 8 bases in the middle. The CDR3 loop spans 13 amino acids. Germline CDR1 is SNHLY and CDR2 is FYNNEI. CDR3 coding DNA: TGTGCCAGCAGTGAAAACAGCGGCTACGAGCAGTACTTC. Its translation is CASSENSGYEQYF.

This clone was seen a handful of times. The chain employs TRBV10-3 and TRBJ1-2, with D possibly TRBD1 on 5 matching bases. Trimming took 7 bases from V and 5 from J, leaving 14 bases between them. This CDR3 comprises 13 residues. Germline CDR1 is ENHRY and CDR2 is SYGVKD. The CDR3 DNA follows: TGTGCCATCACTCAAGGGGCACGGTATGGCTACACCTTC. Translating gives CAITQGARYGYTF.

The chain links TRBV5-4 to TRBJ2-3; 8 nucleotides match TRBD1. The CDR3 length is 15 residues. CDR1 SGHNT and CDR2 YYREEE come from the germline V gene (reference sequence). The ends lost 0 bases at V and 7 bases at J; junction bases unmatched: 7. CDR3 nucleotides: TGTGCCAGCAGCTTGGCTGGGACAGGTTTTAATACGCAGTATTTT. It encodes CASSLAGTGFNTQYF.

The chain carries TRBV27 and TRBJ1-3, with D possibly being TRBD1 (6 bases). The germline V and J ends were trimmed by 6 bases and 0 bases, with 9 bases remaining between them. CDR3 length: 14 amino acids. Germline lookup yields CDR1 MNHEY and CDR2 SMNVEV (reference sequence). The CDR3 protein is CASRTGHSGNTIYF. The CDR3 DNA reads as TGTGCCAGCAGGACAGGTCACTCTGGAAACACCATATATTTT.

This rearrangement joins TRBV10-3 to TRBJ1-1; D remains ambiguous. Per the germline V gene, CDR1 is ENHRY and CDR2 is SYGVKD. The CDR3 runs to 13 residues. The V and J ends lost 2 bases and 5 bases respectively, with 9 bases between them. CDR3 residues: CAISELTTTEAFF. In DNA form, the CDR3 reads TGTGCCATCAGTGAGCTCACGACAACTGAAGCTTTCTTT.

This chain uses TRBV9 with TRBJ2-1; the D gene is possibly TRBD2 (6 bases). The V gene lost 0 bases and the J gene lost 9 bases, with 16 bases spanning the gap. Germline lookup yields CDR1 SGDLS and CDR2 YYNGEE. This CDR3 comprises 15 residues. CDR3 in amino acids: CASSVVSGVSREQFF. CDR3 coding DNA: TGTGCCAGCAGCGTAGTGTCGGGGGTAAGTCGTGAGCAGTTCTTC.

The chain recombines TRBV5-1 with TRBJ1-1; D remains ambiguous. The CDR3 loop spans 14 amino acids. The germline V gene has CDR1 SGHRS and CDR2 YFSETQ. V lost 5 bases to trimming and J lost 0 bases, with 11 bases between them. The CDR3 sequence is CASSSGEVNTEAFF. The CDR3 region has the DNA TGCGCCAGCAGTTCCGGGGAGGTGAACACTGAAGCTTTCTTT.

This clone showed up just a few times. The gene calls are TRBV7-9 and TRBJ1-5; D remains unclear. This CDR3 comprises 13 residues. Trimming left V 1 base short and J 10 bases short, with 11 bases between. Looked up from germline, CDR1 is SEHNR and CDR2 is FQNEAQ (reference sequence). The CDR3 sequence is CASSLDGPFPQHF. Here the CDR3 DNA reads TGTGCCAGCAGCTTAGATGGCCCTTTTCCCCAGCATTTT.

The V call is TRBV5-1, the J call TRBJ2-7, with D perhaps TRBD1 (5 bases). CDR1 is SGHRS, CDR2 YFSETQ, per germline. This CDR3 region has 16 residues. Trimming left V 4 bases short and J 0 bases short, with 17 bases between. In DNA, the CDR3 is TGCGCCAGCAGCCCCCAGGTGGCCGACAGCTCCTACGAGCAGTACTTC. Encoded protein: CASSPQVADSSYEQYF. Full variable domain (remainder filled in from reference TRBV5-1 and TRBJ2-7): KAGVTQTPRYLIKTRGQQVTLSCSPISGHRSVSWYQQTPGQGLQFLFEYFSETQRNKGNFPGRFSGRQFSNSRSEMNVSTLELGDSALYLCASSPQVADSSYEQYFGPGTRLTVT.

This rearrangement joins TRBV5-1 to TRBJ2-5; 12 nucleotides line up with TRBD2. There are 20 residues in the CDR3. Germline-derived CDR1 and CDR2 are SGHRS and YFSETQ. Trimming at V came to 0 bases and at J to 0 bases, leaving 12 bases not matched to a gene. In nucleotides, the CDR3 is TGCGCCAGCAGCTTGGCCCGGCTAGCGGGGGGGCTGGGAAACCAAGAGACCCAGTACTTC. Encoded protein: CASSLARLAGGLGNQETQYF.

V is TRBV11-2 and J is TRBJ2-2, with a weak D call TRBD2 (6 bases). The CDR3 runs to 15 residues. V shed 5 bases and J shed 2 bases, with 12 bases lying between them. Per germline, CDR1 SGHAT and CDR2 FQNNGV. CDR3 amino acids: CASSPRGSNTGELFF. The CDR3 DNA reads TGTGCCAGCAGCCCTCGGGGGTCTAACACCGGGGAGCTGTTTTTT.

A single count supports this clone. The chain recombines TRBV7-9 with TRBJ1-5; 7 nucleotides agree with TRBD1. V shed 3 bases and J 8 bases; nucleotides not matched to a gene: 4. Looked up from germline, CDR1 is SEHNR and CDR2 is FQNEAQ (reference sequence). The CDR3 runs to 13 residues. CDR3 DNA: TGTGCCAGCAGCTTGGAGGGGGCAAAGCCCCAGCATTTT. Its translation is CASSLEGAKPQHF.

This clone was detected a few times. The chain joins TRBV6-5 to TRBJ2-1; 9 bases align to TRBD2. V shed 6 bases and J 4 bases; nucleotides not matched to a gene: 7. Germline-derived CDR1 and CDR2 are MNHEY and SVGAGI. The CDR3 sequence is 15 residues long. The CDR3, as DNA: TGTGCCAGCAGCCCCGGGACTAGCTTTTACAATGAGCAGTTCTTC. Translating it yields CASSPGTSFYNEQFF.

V gene TRBV18 combines with J gene TRBJ1-5; tentatively, D is TRBD1 (5 bases). Germline V gene data show CDR1 as KGHSH and CDR2 as LQKENI. Trimming took 3 bases from V and 9 from J, leaving 12 bases between them. This CDR3 has 13 amino acids. The CDR3 here is CASSPAGDLPQHF. The CDR3 DNA follows: TGTGCCAGCTCACCGGCGGGGGATCTGCCCCAGCATTTT.

This clone was found once. V usage is TRBV3-1 (or the pseudogene TRBV3-2) and J usage is TRBJ2-6; a possible D gene is TRBD2 (6 bases). The CDR3 has 20 amino acids. Trimming removed 0 bases from V and 0 bases from J, with 18 bases in between. Germline V gene lookup returns CDR1 LGHDT and CDR2 YNNKEL (reference sequence). The CDR3 DNA reads TGTGCCAGCAGCCAAGATGAGGTGCGGGGACGAATCTCTGGGGCCAACGTCCTGACTTTC. Encoded protein: CASSQDEVRGRISGANVLTF.

The genes are TRBV19 and TRBJ2-3; TRBD1 agrees at 10 bases. V shed 3 bases and J 3 bases; nucleotides not matched to a gene: 3. CDR1 and CDR2 from the germline V gene are LNHDA and SQIVND (reference sequence). The CDR3 loop spans 15 amino acids. The CDR3 DNA reads as TGTGCCAGTAGTATTGGGGACAGGGGAACAGATACGCAGTATTTT. This codes for CASSIGDRGTDTQYF.